This TCR beta chain stems from a study of control samples from healthy donors and cancer patients. Profiled with immunoSEQ multiplex PCR; TCRdb holds only in-frame clones, not every one. The sample lists about 130,000 clones, approximately 92% seen once, with about 2.2% in the top ten. Trimming took off 6 bases at V and 6 bases at J, with 11 bases between the two ends. The CDR3 is 12 amino acids. Looked up from germline, CDR1 is MNHEY and CDR2 is SVGAGI. Sequencing was done on a sample of blood. This TCR was sampled from a woman between 50 and 59 years old in good health. The chain carries TRBV6-5 and TRBJ1-1; no reliable D call. For the CDR3, the DNA is TGTGCCAGCAGGACCCCCCGGGCTGAAGCTTTCTTT. This sequence encodes CASRTPRAEAFF.